This T cell receptor (beta chain) was identified during a study of response to subunit inactivated influenza vaccine. As concerns this clonotype: Its antigen is unknown.

Study results and caveats: Each seasonal influenza vaccination recruits few new T cells, the authors suggested.

TCRdb itself ran the RT-PCR reads through MiXCR, one entry per CDR3 protein. This table holds some 640,000 distinct CDR3 sequences, more than 11% found once. V was clipped by 4 bases and J by 3 bases; unmatched bases: 5. The CDR3 has 14 amino acids. Sequenced here: PBMCs from blood, sampled 14 to 15 days before vaccination. V and J are TRBV12-3 or TRBV12-4 and TRBJ2-5; 7 nucleotides line up with TRBD2. The clonotype was recovered from a man aged 50-59 years who received an inactivated influenza vaccine. The CDR3: CASSSQGGKETQYF. The CDR3 DNA follows: TGTGCCAGCAGTTCTCAGGGAGGGAAAGAGACCCAGTACTTC.